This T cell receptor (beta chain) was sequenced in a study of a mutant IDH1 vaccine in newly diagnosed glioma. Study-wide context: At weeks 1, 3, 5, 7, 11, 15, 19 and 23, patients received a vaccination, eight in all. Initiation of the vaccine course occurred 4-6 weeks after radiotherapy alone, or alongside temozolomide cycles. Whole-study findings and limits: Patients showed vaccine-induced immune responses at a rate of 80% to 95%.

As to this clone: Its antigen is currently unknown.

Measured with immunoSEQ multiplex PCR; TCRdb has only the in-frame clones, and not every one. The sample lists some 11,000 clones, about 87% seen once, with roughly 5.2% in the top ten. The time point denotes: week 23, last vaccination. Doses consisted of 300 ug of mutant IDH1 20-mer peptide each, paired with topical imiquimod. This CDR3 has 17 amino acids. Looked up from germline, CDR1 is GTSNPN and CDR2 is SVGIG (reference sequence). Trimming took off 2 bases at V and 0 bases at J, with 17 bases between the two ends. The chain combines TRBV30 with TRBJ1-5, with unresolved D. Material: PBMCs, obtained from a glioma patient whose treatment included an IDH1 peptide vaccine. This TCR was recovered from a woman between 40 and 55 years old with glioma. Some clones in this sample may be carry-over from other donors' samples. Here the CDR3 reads CAWSLTERVGSNQPQHF. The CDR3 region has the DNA TGTGCCTGGAGTTTAACGGAGAGGGTGGGTAGCAATCAGCCCCAGCATTTT. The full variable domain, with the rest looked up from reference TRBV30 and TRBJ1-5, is SQTIHQWPATLVQPVGSPLSLECTVEGTSNPNLYWYRQAAGRGLQLLFYSVGIGQISSEVPQNLSASRPQDRQFILSSKKLLLSDSGFYLCAWSLTERVGSNQPQHFGDGTRLSIL.